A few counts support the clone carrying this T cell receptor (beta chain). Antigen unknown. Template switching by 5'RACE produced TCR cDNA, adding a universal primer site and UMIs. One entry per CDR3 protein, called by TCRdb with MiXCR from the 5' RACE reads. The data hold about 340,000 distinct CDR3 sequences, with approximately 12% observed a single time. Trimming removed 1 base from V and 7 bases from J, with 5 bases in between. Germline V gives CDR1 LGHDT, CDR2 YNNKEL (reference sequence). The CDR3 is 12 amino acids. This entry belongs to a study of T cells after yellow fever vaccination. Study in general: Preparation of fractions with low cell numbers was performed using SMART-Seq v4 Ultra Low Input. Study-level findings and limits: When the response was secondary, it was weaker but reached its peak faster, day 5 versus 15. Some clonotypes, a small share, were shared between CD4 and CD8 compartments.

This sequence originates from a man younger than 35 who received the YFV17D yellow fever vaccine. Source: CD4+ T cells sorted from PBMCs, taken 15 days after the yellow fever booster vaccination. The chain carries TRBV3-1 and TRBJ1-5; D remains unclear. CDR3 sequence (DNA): TGTGCCAGCAGCCAAGCGATCCAGCCCCAGCATTTT. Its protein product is CASSQAIQPQHF. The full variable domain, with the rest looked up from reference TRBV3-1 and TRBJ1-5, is DTAVSQTPKYLVTQMGNDKSIKCEQNLGHDTMYWYKQDSKKFLKIMFSYNNKELIINETVPNRFSPKSPDKAHLNLHINSLELGDSAVYFCASSQAIQPQHFGDGTRLSIL.